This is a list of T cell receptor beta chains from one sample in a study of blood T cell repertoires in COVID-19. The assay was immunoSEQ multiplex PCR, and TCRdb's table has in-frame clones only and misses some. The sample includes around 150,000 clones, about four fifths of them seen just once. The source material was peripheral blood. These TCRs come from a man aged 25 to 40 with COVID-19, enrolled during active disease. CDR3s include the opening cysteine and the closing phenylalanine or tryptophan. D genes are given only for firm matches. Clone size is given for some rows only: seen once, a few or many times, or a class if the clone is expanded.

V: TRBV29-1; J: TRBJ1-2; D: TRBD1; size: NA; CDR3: CSVAVGDRPNYGYTF; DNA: TGCAGCGTTGCAGTAGGGGACAGACCAAACTATGGCTACACCTTC
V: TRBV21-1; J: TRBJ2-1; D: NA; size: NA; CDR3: CASSNLQPKLYNEQFF; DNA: TGTGCCAGCAGCAATCTCCAACCTAAACTCTACAATGAGCAGTTCTTC
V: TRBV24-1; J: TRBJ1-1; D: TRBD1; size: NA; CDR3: CATSARQGPNTEAFF; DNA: TGTGCCACCAGTGCCAGACAGGGGCCGAACACTGAAGCTTTCTTT
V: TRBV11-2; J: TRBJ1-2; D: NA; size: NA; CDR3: CASSKIRGPLNGYTF; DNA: TGTGCCAGCAGCAAGATCAGGGGACCCCTGAATGGCTACACCTTC
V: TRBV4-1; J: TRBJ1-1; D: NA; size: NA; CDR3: CASSQEETELNTEAFF; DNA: TGCGCCAGCAGCCAAGAGGAGACAGAACTAAACACTGAAGCTTTCTTT
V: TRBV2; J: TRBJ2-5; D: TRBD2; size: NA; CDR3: CASSPAGVGETQYF; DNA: TGTGCCAGCAGCCCAGCGGGAGTAGGGGAGACCCAGTACTTC
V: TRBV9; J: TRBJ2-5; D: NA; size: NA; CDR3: CASSVGARVSQETQYF; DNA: TGTGCCAGCAGCGTAGGGGCCCGCGTTTCCCAAGAGACCCAGTACTTC
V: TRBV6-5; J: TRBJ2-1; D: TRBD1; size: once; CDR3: CASTPDRGPINEQFF; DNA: TGTGCCAGCACTCCGGACAGGGGGCCGATCAATGAGCAGTTCTTC
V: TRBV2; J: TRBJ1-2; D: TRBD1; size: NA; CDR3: CASSPRQGAGGYTF; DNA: TGTGCCAGCAGTCCTCGACAGGGGGCCGGTGGCTACACCTTC
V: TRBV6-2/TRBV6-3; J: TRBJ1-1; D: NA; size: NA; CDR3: CASSSRTYTEAFF; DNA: TGTGCCAGCAGCTCCCGGACATACACTGAAGCTTTCTTT
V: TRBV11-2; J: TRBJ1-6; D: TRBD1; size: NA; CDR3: CASSWDRGGSSPLHF; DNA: TGTGCCAGCAGCTGGGACAGGGGCGGGAGTTCACCCCTCCACTTT
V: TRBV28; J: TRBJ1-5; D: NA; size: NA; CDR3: CASSFLWGENQPQHF; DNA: TGTGCCAGCAGCTTCCTATGGGGGGAGAATCAGCCCCAGCATTTT
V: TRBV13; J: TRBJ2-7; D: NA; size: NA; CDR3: CASSAGQKEQYF; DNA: TGTGCCAGCAGCGCCGGACAGAAAGAGCAGTACTTC
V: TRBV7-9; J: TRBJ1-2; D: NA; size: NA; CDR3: CASSPEKYGYTF; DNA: TGTGCCAGCAGCCCAGAAAAGTATGGCTACACCTTC
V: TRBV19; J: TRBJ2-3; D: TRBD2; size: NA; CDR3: CASSTSGLAGDRADTQYF; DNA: TGTGCCAGTAGTACCTCAGGACTAGCGGGAGATCGAGCAGATACGCAGTATTTT
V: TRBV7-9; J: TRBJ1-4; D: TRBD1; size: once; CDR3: CASSPRDRGRGANEKLFF; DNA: TGTGCCAGCAGCCCCCGGGACAGGGGGCGCGGAGCTAATGAAAAACTGTTTTTT
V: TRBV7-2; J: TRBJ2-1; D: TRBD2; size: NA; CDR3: CASSLHLAGKNEQFF; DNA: TGTGCCAGCAGCTTACACCTAGCGGGAAAAAATGAGCAGTTCTTC
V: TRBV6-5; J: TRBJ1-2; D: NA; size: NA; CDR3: CASSYSAPLTGSGYTF; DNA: TGTGCCAGCAGTTACTCGGCCCCCCTAACAGGTTCCGGCTACACCTTC
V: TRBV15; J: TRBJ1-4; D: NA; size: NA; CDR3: CATSRGASATNEKLFF; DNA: TGTGCCACCAGCAGAGGGGCCAGTGCAACTAATGAAAAACTGTTTTTT
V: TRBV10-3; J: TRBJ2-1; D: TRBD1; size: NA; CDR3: CAITPDRGNEQFF; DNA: TGTGCCATCACCCCGGACAGGGGGAATGAGCAGTTCTTC
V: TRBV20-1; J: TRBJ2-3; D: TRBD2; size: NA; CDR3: CSASTRLAKSDTQYF; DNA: TGCAGTGCTAGTACGAGACTAGCGAAATCAGATACGCAGTATTTT
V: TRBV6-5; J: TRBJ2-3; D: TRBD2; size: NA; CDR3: CASTQGPSGTDTQYF; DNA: TGTGCCAGCACTCAAGGGCCTAGCGGGACAGATACGCAGTATTTT
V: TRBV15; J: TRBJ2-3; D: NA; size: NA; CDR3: CATSRDVKDTQYF; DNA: TGTGCCACCAGCAGAGATGTCAAAGATACGCAGTATTTT
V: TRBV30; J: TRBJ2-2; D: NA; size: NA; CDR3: CAWKAGAGELFF; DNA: TGTGCCTGGAAAGCAGGGGCCGGGGAGCTGTTTTTT
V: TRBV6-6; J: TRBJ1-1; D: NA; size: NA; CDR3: CASSPTETGLNTEAFF; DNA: TGTGCCAGCAGTCCCACTGAGACGGGATTGAACACTGAAGCTTTCTTT
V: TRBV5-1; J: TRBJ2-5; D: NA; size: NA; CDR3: CASSLDPGVKETQYF; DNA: TGCGCCAGCAGCTTGGATCCGGGAGTTAAAGAGACCCAGTACTTC
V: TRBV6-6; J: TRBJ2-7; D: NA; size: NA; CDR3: CASSQRSRLHVGEQYF; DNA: TGTGCCAGCAGTCAACGATCCCGACTCCATGTCGGGGAGCAGTACTTC
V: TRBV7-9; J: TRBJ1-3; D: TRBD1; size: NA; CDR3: CASSWTGGGSGNTIYF; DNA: TGTGCCAGCAGCTGGACAGGGGGAGGATCTGGAAACACCATATATTTT
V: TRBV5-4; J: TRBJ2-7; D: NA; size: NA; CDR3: CASSLGQREQYF; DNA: TGTGCCAGCAGCTTGGGACAGAGGGAGCAGTACTTC
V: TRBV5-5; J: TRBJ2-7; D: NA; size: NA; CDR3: CASSLGGQVYEQYF; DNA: TGTGCCAGCAGCTTGGGGGGGCAGGTCTACGAGCAGTACTTC
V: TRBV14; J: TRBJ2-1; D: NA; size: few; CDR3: CASSSRAGPANEQFF; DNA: TGTGCCAGCAGCTCCCGAGCTGGGCCGGCGAATGAGCAGTTCTTC
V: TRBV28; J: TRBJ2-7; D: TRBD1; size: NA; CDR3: CASSEGAREQYF; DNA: TGTGCCAGCAGCGAGGGGGCGCGAGAGCAGTACTTC
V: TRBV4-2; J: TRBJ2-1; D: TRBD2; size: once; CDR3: CASSSRLAGAYNEQFF; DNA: TGTGCCAGCAGCTCCCGACTAGCGGGGGCCTACAATGAGCAGTTCTTC
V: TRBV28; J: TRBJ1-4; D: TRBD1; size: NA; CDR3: CASSLSPGGKGDEKLFF; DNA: TGTGCCAGCAGTTTATCACCAGGGGGGAAGGGGGATGAAAAACTGTTTTTT
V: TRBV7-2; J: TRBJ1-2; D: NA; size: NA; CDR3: CASSLDGLNYGYTF; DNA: TGTGCCAGCAGCTTGGACGGACTTAACTATGGCTACACCTTC
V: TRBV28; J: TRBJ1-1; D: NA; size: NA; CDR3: CASSSDWSEAFF; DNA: TGTGCCAGCAGTTCGGACTGGTCTGAAGCTTTCTTT
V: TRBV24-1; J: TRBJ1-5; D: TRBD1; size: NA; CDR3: CATRGQGANQPQHF; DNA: TGTGCCACCAGAGGACAGGGTGCCAATCAGCCCCAGCATTTT
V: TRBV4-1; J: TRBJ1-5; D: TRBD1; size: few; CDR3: CASSLTGTGNQPQHF; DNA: TGCGCCAGCAGCCTAACCGGGACAGGGAATCAGCCCCAGCATTTT
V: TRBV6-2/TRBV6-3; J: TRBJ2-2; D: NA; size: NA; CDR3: CASSRDGELFF; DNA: TGTGCCAGCAGTCGCGACGGGGAGCTGTTTTTT
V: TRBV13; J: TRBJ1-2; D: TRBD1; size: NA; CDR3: CASSVSGQGAYGYTF; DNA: TGTGCCAGCAGCGTATCGGGACAGGGGGCCTATGGCTACACCTTC
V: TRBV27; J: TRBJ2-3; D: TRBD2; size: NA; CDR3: CASSHSGRTTDTQYF; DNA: TGTGCCAGCAGCCACTCCGGGAGGACGACAGATACGCAGTATTTT
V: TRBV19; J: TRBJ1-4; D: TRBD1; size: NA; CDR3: CASSGQGTEKLFF; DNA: TGTGCCAGTAGTGGACAGGGGACGGAAAAACTGTTTTTT
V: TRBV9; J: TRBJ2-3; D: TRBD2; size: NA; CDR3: CASSRPSGSTDTQYF; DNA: TGTGCCAGCTCACGGCCTAGCGGTAGCACAGATACGCAGTATTTT
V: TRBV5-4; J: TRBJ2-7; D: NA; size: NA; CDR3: CASSLATSNEQYF; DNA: TGTGCCAGCAGCTTGGCCACTAGCAACGAGCAGTACTTC
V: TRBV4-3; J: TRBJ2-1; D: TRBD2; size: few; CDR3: CASSRDTGTSGTNEQFF; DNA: TGCGCCAGCAGCCGGGACACCGGGACTAGCGGGACCAATGAGCAGTTCTTC
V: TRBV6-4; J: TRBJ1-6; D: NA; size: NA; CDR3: CASSRTGYNSPLHF; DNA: TGTGCCAGCAGCCGAACTGGTTATAATTCACCCCTCCACTTT